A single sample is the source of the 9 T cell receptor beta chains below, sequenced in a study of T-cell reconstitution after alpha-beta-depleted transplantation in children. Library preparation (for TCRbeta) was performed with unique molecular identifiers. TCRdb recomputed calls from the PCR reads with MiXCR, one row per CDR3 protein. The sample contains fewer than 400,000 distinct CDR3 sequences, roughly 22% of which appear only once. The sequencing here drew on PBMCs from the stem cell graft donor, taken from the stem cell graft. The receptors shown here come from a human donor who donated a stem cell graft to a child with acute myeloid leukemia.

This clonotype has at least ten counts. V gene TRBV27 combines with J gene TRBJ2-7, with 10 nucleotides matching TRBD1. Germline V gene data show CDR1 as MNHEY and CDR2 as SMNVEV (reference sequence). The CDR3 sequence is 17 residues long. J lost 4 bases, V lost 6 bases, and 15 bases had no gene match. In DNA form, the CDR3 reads TGTGCCAGCAGCAACCTTTATACGGGACAGGGGCCGTACGAGCAGTACTTC. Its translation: CASSNLYTGQGPYEQYF.

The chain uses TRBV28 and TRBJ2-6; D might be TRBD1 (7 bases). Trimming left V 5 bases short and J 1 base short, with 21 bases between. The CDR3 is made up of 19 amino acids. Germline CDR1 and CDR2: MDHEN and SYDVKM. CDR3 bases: TGTGCCAGCAGTCCGATCGGGGGACAGACTTTTTCTGGGGCCAACGTCCTGACTTTC. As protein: CASSPIGGQTFSGANVLTF.

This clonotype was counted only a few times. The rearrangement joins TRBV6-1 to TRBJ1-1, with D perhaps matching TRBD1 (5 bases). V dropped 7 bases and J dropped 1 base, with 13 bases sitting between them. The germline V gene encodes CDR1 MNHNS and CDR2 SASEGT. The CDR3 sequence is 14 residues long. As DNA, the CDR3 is TGTGCCAGCACTAAGATGGGGGGGAACACTGAAGCTTTCTTT. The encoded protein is CASTKMGGNTEAFF.

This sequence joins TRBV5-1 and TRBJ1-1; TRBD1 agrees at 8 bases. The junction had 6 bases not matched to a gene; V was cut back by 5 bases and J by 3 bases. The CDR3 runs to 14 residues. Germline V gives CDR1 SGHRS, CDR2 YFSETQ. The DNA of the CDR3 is TGCGCCAGCAGGGCGCAGGGGGCTGACACTGAAGCTTTCTTT. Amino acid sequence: CASRAQGADTEAFF.

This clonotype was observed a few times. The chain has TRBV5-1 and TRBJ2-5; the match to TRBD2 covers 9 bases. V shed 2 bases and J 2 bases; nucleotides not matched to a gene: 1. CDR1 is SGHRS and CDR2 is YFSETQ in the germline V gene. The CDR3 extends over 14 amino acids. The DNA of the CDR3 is TGCGCCAGCAGCTTCGGACTAGCGCAAGAGACCCAGTACTTC. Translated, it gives CASSFGLAQETQYF.

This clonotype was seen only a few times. In DNA, the CDR3 is TGTGCCAGCAGCCGGCGGACTAGCCATGGCACAGATACGCAGTATTTT. Protein product: CASSRRTSHGTDTQYF. The chain links TRBV7-2 to TRBJ2-3, with TRBD2 matching 8 bases. The CDR3 consists of 16 residues. After removal of 5 bases from V and 1 base from J, the junction contained 8 bases not matched to a gene. Germline V gene sequence: CDR1 SGHTA, CDR2 FQGNSA. Filled out from reference TRBV7-2 and TRBJ2-3, the complete variable domain reads GAGVSQSPSNKVTEKGKDVELRCDPISGHTALYWYRQSLGQGLEFLIYFQGNSAPDKSGLPSDRFSAERTGGSVSTLTIQRTQQEDSAVYLCASSRRTSHGTDTQYFGPGTRLTVL.

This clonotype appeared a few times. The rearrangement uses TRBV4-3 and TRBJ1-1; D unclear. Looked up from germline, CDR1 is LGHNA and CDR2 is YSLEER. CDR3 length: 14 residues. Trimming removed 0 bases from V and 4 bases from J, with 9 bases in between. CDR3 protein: CASSQDVGSTEAFF. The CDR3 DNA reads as TGCGCCAGCAGCCAAGACGTGGGATCCACTGAAGCTTTCTTT.

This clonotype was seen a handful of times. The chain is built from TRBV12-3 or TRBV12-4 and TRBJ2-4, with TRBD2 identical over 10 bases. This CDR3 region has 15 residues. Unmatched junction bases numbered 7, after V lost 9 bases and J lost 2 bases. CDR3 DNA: TGTGCCAGTCAAGCTAGCGGGGGCACCAAAAACATTCAGTACTTC. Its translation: CASQASGGTKNIQYF.

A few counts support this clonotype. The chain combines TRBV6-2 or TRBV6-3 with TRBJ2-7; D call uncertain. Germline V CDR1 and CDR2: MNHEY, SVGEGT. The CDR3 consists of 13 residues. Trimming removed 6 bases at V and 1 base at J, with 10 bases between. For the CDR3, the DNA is TGTGCCAGCAGCCCGGACGTTTCCTACGAGCAGTACTTC. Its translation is CASSPDVSYEQYF.